This T cell receptor beta chain is from a study of T cell responses to AZD1222 COVID-19 vaccine. Study outcomes and limitations: Targeting of unmutated variant regions was reportedly seen in nearly half of spike-specific TCRs. Spike regions recognized by vaccine-associated CD4 TCRs spanned the protein, led by 160-218 and 743-854.

Only in-frame clones appear in the TCRdb table, and some are missing; sequencing was by immunoSEQ multiplex PCR. The sample carries some 99,000 clones, approximately 91% recorded once. CDR3 length equals 15 residues. V was trimmed by 2 bases and J by 1 base, leaving 11 bases between them. Germline CDR1 is LNHDA and CDR2 is SQIVND (reference sequence). Of note for this clone: The antigen remains unidentified.

The rearrangement links TRBV19 to TRBJ1-1; TRBD1 is a possible D gene (5 bases). This specimen consisted of peripheral blood, obtained 28 days after the second AZD1222 dose. The TCR sequence derives from an adult who received the AZD1222 COVID-19 vaccine. This CDR3 reads CASSIIGGGNTEAFF. DNA for the CDR3: TGTGCCAGTAGTATAATAGGCGGGGGGAACACTGAAGCTTTCTTT.